This T cell receptor beta chain was observed in a study of identifying expanded T cells in peripheral blood. This clone came up a few times. Clones were sequenced by immunoSEQ multiplex PCR, and TCRdb holds only the in-frame ones, with some missing. The sample lists around 100,000 clones; around nine tenths were seen once. CDR1 is SGHTA and CDR2 is FQGTGA in the germline V gene. Trimming stripped 1 base from V and 5 bases from J, with 11 bases between. The CDR3 extends over 14 amino acids. The chain recombines TRBV7-3 with TRBJ2-5; D might be TRBD1 (5 bases). This TCR was sampled from a person aged 18 to 70 in good health. The sequenced sample was blood. CDR3 in DNA: TGTGCCAGCAGCTTAAAGGGGTTGGGGGAGACCCAGTACTTC. Protein product: CASSLKGLGETQYF.